This is a list of T cell receptor beta chains from one sample in a study of post-analysis software for immune sequencing data. TCRdb re-called the PCR reads through MiXCR, storing one row per CDR3 protein. This sample has approximately 690,000 distinct CDR3 sequences, with 55% to 60% found just once. Sequencing was done on a sample of blood. The receptors here all came from a girl aged 2-15 years with multiple sclerosis. The CDR3 runs from the conserved cysteine through the conserved F or W. Fields, in order: V gene, J gene, D gene, clone size, CDR3 DNA, CDR3 protein. A D gene is named only where the DNA matches it firmly. Rows give clone size only sometimes, using once, few, many, or a class for an expanded clone.

v_call: TRBV6-2/TRBV6-3; j_call: TRBJ1-1; d_call: NA; clone_size: NA; cdr3_nt: TGTGCCAGCAGTAGTAACCCCCGATCAAGACAGGATGAAGCTTTCTTT; cdr3_aa: CASSSNPRSRQDEAFF
v_call: TRBV20-1; j_call: TRBJ1-6; d_call: TRBD1; clone_size: once; cdr3_nt: TGCAGTGCTTCCCCCGGGACAGGGAATTCACCCCTCCACTTT; cdr3_aa: CSASPGTGNSPLHF
v_call: TRBV7-2; j_call: TRBJ1-2; d_call: NA; clone_size: once; cdr3_nt: TGTGCCAGCAGCCCACGGACAGTAGGGGCTCCCACCTTC; cdr3_aa: CASSPRTVGAPTF
v_call: TRBV5-8; j_call: TRBJ2-3; d_call: NA; clone_size: NA; cdr3_nt: TGTGCCAGCAGCTTAAGCCCGTGGGGCACAGATACGCAGTATTTT; cdr3_aa: CASSLSPWGTDTQYF
v_call: TRBV7-2; j_call: TRBJ2-5; d_call: NA; clone_size: few; cdr3_nt: TGTGCCAGCAGCTTGCGTCACCAGGGGATGCGGGAGACCCAGTACTTC; cdr3_aa: CASSLRHQGMRETQYF
v_call: TRBV6-2/TRBV6-3; j_call: TRBJ2-5; d_call: TRBD2; clone_size: NA; cdr3_nt: TGTGCCAGCAGTTACTCCCTTAAGTTGGGAGGGATCCAAGAGACCCAGTACTTC; cdr3_aa: CASSYSLKLGGIQETQYF
v_call: TRBV6-2/TRBV6-3; j_call: TRBJ2-5; d_call: NA; clone_size: NA; cdr3_nt: TGTGCCAGCAGTTACTCTGGGTATCAAAAGACCCAGTACTTC; cdr3_aa: CASSYSGYQKTQYF
v_call: TRBV20-1; j_call: TRBJ2-1; d_call: NA; clone_size: NA; cdr3_nt: TGCAGCGCCCCCGGGAGAGAGTACAATGAGCAGTTCTTC; cdr3_aa: CSAPGREYNEQFF
v_call: TRBV7-9; j_call: TRBJ2-7; d_call: NA; clone_size: NA; cdr3_nt: TGTGCCAGCAGCTTAAATGATGGCGAGCAGTACTTC; cdr3_aa: CASSLNDGEQYF
v_call: TRBV5-1; j_call: TRBJ2-5; d_call: NA; clone_size: NA; cdr3_nt: TGCGCCAGCAGCCGGATGGGGACGGAAGAGGAAGAGACCCAGTACTTC; cdr3_aa: CASSRMGTEEEETQYF
v_call: TRBV29-1; j_call: TRBJ1-5; d_call: TRBD1; clone_size: NA; cdr3_nt: TGCAGCGTTGATACAGGGGCGAATCAGCCCCAGCATTTT; cdr3_aa: CSVDTGANQPQHF
v_call: TRBV11-2; j_call: TRBJ2-3; d_call: TRBD2; clone_size: NA; cdr3_nt: TGTGCCAGCAGCTTAGCCCCCCGCGGGGGTTCTGATACGCAGTATTTT; cdr3_aa: CASSLAPRGGSDTQYF
v_call: TRBV20-1; j_call: TRBJ2-5; d_call: TRBD1; clone_size: NA; cdr3_nt: TGCAGTGCTCGAACAGGGGGCTTTCTGGAGACCCAGTACTTC; cdr3_aa: CSARTGGFLETQYF
v_call: TRBV7-2; j_call: TRBJ2-3; d_call: NA; clone_size: NA; cdr3_nt: TGTGCCAGCAGCTCACGGACCCTAGATACGCAGTATTTT; cdr3_aa: CASSSRTLDTQYF
v_call: TRBV2; j_call: TRBJ2-7; d_call: TRBD2; clone_size: NA; cdr3_nt: TGTGCCAGCAGCGGACTAGCGGTTGCCTACGAGCAGTACTTC; cdr3_aa: CASSGLAVAYEQYF
v_call: TRBV12-3/TRBV12-4; j_call: TRBJ2-3; d_call: TRBD2; clone_size: once; cdr3_nt: TGTGCCAGCAGCCCCGGGGTAGCGGGGTTGACAGATACGCAGTATTTT; cdr3_aa: CASSPGVAGLTDTQYF
v_call: TRBV7-6; j_call: TRBJ2-1; d_call: NA; clone_size: NA; cdr3_nt: TGTGCCAGCAGCTTATCTGGCCAGGCCAGCTACAATGAGCAGTTCTTC; cdr3_aa: CASSLSGQASYNEQFF
v_call: TRBV29-1; j_call: TRBJ2-3; d_call: NA; clone_size: NA; cdr3_nt: TGCAGCGTTGCTATTGGGGCCGGGACAGATACGCAGTATTTT; cdr3_aa: CSVAIGAGTDTQYF
v_call: TRBV5-1; j_call: TRBJ2-1; d_call: NA; clone_size: NA; cdr3_nt: TGCGCCAGCAGCGGCGGTCAACCCCTAATGAAAGAGCAGTTCTTC; cdr3_aa: CASSGGQPLMKEQFF
v_call: TRBV5-1; j_call: TRBJ1-2; d_call: NA; clone_size: NA; cdr3_nt: TGCGCCAGCAGCTTGGCCCGCCAGAGCTATGGCTACACCTTC; cdr3_aa: CASSLARQSYGYTF
v_call: TRBV10-3; j_call: TRBJ2-3; d_call: NA; clone_size: few; cdr3_nt: TGTGCCATCAGTGATATCAAGAGCACAGATACGCAGTATTTT; cdr3_aa: CAISDIKSTDTQYF
v_call: TRBV10-3; j_call: TRBJ2-7; d_call: TRBD1; clone_size: NA; cdr3_nt: TGTGTCAGCCAACCCGGTATGGCTGAGAGAGACAGGGCGCCCTACGAGCAGTACTTC; cdr3_aa: CVSQPGMAERDRAPYEQYF
v_call: TRBV5-1; j_call: TRBJ2-1; d_call: TRBD2; clone_size: NA; cdr3_nt: TGCGCCAGCAGCTTGGGGCGGTTGACTGGCGGGGGGTACTATTCCTACAATGAGCAGTTCTTC; cdr3_aa: CASSLGRLTGGGYYSYNEQFF
v_call: TRBV5-1; j_call: TRBJ1-6; d_call: TRBD1; clone_size: few; cdr3_nt: TGCGCCAGCAGCTTGGGGGGACAGGCCGGGAATTCACCCCTCCACTTT; cdr3_aa: CASSLGGQAGNSPLHF
v_call: TRBV6-5; j_call: TRBJ2-5; d_call: NA; clone_size: NA; cdr3_nt: TGTGCCAGCACTAGCGATGGCGAGACCCAGTACTTC; cdr3_aa: CASTSDGETQYF
v_call: TRBV10-3; j_call: TRBJ1-5; d_call: TRBD1; clone_size: NA; cdr3_nt: TGTGCCATCAGTGAGTCGGGGACAGGGGGTCAGCCCCAGCATTTT; cdr3_aa: CAISESGTGGQPQHF
v_call: TRBV5-1; j_call: TRBJ2-7; d_call: TRBD2; clone_size: NA; cdr3_nt: TGCGCCAGCAGCTTAGCTCCGGCCCTTAGCGGGAGGGCTATCTACGAGCAGTACTTC; cdr3_aa: CASSLAPALSGRAIYEQYF
v_call: TRBV7-2; j_call: TRBJ2-1; d_call: NA; clone_size: few; cdr3_nt: TGTGCCAGCAGCTTAGAAGGAATATCCTACAATGAGCAGTTCTTC; cdr3_aa: CASSLEGISYNEQFF
v_call: TRBV7-3; j_call: TRBJ2-7; d_call: NA; clone_size: NA; cdr3_nt: TGTGCCAGCAGCTCCTCACAGGACGCCTACGAGCAGTACTTC; cdr3_aa: CASSSSQDAYEQYF
v_call: TRBV5-6; j_call: TRBJ1-1; d_call: TRBD1; clone_size: NA; cdr3_nt: TGTGCCAGCAGCACCTGGGACAGGGGGAACACTGAAGCTTTCTTT; cdr3_aa: CASSTWDRGNTEAFF
v_call: TRBV18; j_call: TRBJ2-1; d_call: NA; clone_size: NA; cdr3_nt: TGTGCCAGCTCACAAGGTAATCAGGAGCAGTTCTTC; cdr3_aa: CASSQGNQEQFF
v_call: TRBV5-1; j_call: TRBJ1-1; d_call: NA; clone_size: NA; cdr3_nt: TGCGCCAGCAAAGAGGTAGGGGAGTTGAACACTGAAGCTTTCTTT; cdr3_aa: CASKEVGELNTEAFF
v_call: TRBV20-1; j_call: TRBJ2-7; d_call: NA; clone_size: few; cdr3_nt: TGCAGTGCTAGCAGGGGGGATCCCACCTACGAGCAGTACTTC; cdr3_aa: CSASRGDPTYEQYF
v_call: TRBV20-1; j_call: TRBJ2-7; d_call: TRBD2; clone_size: few; cdr3_nt: TGCAGTGCTCCGAAACCAAGGACTAGCGGGAGCGGCGAGCAGTACTTC; cdr3_aa: CSAPKPRTSGSGEQYF
v_call: TRBV5-1; j_call: TRBJ2-3; d_call: TRBD2; clone_size: NA; cdr3_nt: TGCGCCAGCAGCTTACGTAGCGGGACTAGCACAGATACGCAGTATTTT; cdr3_aa: CASSLRSGTSTDTQYF
v_call: TRBV7-2; j_call: TRBJ2-5; d_call: TRBD2; clone_size: NA; cdr3_nt: TGTGCCAGCAGCCCCTCGCGGGGGGCGAGGGAGACCCAGTACTTC; cdr3_aa: CASSPSRGARETQYF
v_call: TRBV9; j_call: TRBJ2-1; d_call: TRBD2; clone_size: few; cdr3_nt: TGTGCCAGCAGCGTTGAGCTAGCGGTAAACAATGAGCAGTTCTTC; cdr3_aa: CASSVELAVNNEQFF
v_call: TRBV2; j_call: TRBJ2-7; d_call: NA; clone_size: NA; cdr3_nt: TGTGCCAGCAGTGAGGCAGGGATCTCCTACGAGCAGTACTTC; cdr3_aa: CASSEAGISYEQYF
v_call: TRBV6-1; j_call: TRBJ2-1; d_call: NA; clone_size: NA; cdr3_nt: TGTGCCAGCACCAGACGGGTAGATAGCTCCTACAATGAGCAGTTCTTC; cdr3_aa: CASTRRVDSSYNEQFF
v_call: TRBV20-1; j_call: TRBJ1-2; d_call: TRBD1; clone_size: NA; cdr3_nt: TGCAGTGCTAGAGATGGGGACAGTGAGAATGGCTACACCTTC; cdr3_aa: CSARDGDSENGYTF
v_call: TRBV4-1; j_call: TRBJ2-1; d_call: TRBD2; clone_size: NA; cdr3_nt: TGCGCCAGCAGCCCAATAGCGGGAGGAGGAAATAAGCAGTTCTTC; cdr3_aa: CASSPIAGGGNKQFF
v_call: TRBV12-3/TRBV12-4; j_call: TRBJ2-5; d_call: NA; clone_size: NA; cdr3_nt: TGTGCCAGCAGTTCCCGACTTCGTCCCGAGACCCAGTACTTC; cdr3_aa: CASSSRLRPETQYF
v_call: TRBV4-1; j_call: TRBJ1-5; d_call: NA; clone_size: NA; cdr3_nt: TGCGCCAGCAGCCTCCACCAGGTGAATCAGCCCCAGCATTTT; cdr3_aa: CASSLHQVNQPQHF
v_call: TRBV29-1; j_call: TRBJ2-1; d_call: TRBD2; clone_size: NA; cdr3_nt: TGCAGCGTTGAAGAAGGGACTAGCGGGAGGAACAATGAGCAGTTCTTC; cdr3_aa: CSVEEGTSGRNNEQFF
v_call: TRBV6-2/TRBV6-3; j_call: TRBJ1-6; d_call: NA; clone_size: NA; cdr3_nt: TGTGCCAGCAGTTACGTGACGGTCAATTCACCCCTCCACTTT; cdr3_aa: CASSYVTVNSPLHF
v_call: TRBV5-1; j_call: TRBJ2-2; d_call: NA; clone_size: NA; cdr3_nt: TGCGCCAGCAGCTTAACAGGGTCCGGGGAGCTGTTTTTT; cdr3_aa: CASSLTGSGELFF
v_call: TRBV27; j_call: TRBJ2-1; d_call: TRBD1; clone_size: NA; cdr3_nt: TGTGCCAGCGGCCGGGACAGATACAATGAGCAGTTCTTC; cdr3_aa: CASGRDRYNEQFF
v_call: TRBV6-5; j_call: TRBJ2-1; d_call: TRBD2; clone_size: few; cdr3_nt: TGTGCCAGCAGTTCCCTGGGAGCGGGGGGGCGCAATGAGCAGTTCTTC; cdr3_aa: CASSSLGAGGRNEQFF
v_call: TRBV20-1; j_call: TRBJ2-1; d_call: NA; clone_size: NA; cdr3_nt: TGCAGTGCAAAGGGGGGTGGCGGGTGGAATGAGCAGTTCTTC; cdr3_aa: CSAKGGGGWNEQFF
v_call: TRBV12-3/TRBV12-4; j_call: TRBJ2-7; d_call: NA; clone_size: NA; cdr3_nt: TGTGCCGGCAGTTTTGGGGGCCCCCCCTCCTACGAGCAGTACTTC; cdr3_aa: CAGSFGGPPSYEQYF